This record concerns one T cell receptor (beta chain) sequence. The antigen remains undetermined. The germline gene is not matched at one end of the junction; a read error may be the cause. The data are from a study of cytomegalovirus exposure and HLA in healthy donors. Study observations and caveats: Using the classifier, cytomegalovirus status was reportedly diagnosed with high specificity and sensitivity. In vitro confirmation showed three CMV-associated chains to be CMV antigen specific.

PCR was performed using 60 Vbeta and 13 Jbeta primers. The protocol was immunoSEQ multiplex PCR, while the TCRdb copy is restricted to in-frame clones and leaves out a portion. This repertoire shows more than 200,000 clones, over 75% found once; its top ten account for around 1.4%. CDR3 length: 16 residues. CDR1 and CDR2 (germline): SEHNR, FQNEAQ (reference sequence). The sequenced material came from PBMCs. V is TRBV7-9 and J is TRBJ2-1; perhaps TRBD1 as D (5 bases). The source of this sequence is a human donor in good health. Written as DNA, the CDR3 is TGTTCCAGCAGTCCCCCCGGACAAAGCTCCTACAATGAGCAGTTCTTC. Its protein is CSSSPPGQSSYNEQFF.